The 10 T cell receptor beta chains in this list originate from one sample, sequenced in a study of vaccination effects on CD4 cells after COVID-19 (dated by TCRdb to between 2021 and 2023). Antigens for these TCRs are unknown. The method behind the library was the immunoSEQ multiplex PCR assay. TCRdb's version of the immuneACCESS table is confined to in-frame rearrangements and falls short of the full clone set. An unresolved V gene accounts for under half of the shortfall where checked; the remainder is of unknown origin. The sample includes tens of thousands of clones, with 68% observed a single time. Clones ranked in the top ten supply under 4.5% of the sample. After around 11 days of culture, CD4+ T cells were isolated with the EasySep CD4+ T cell isolation kit. This specimen was CD4+ T cells from PBMCs cultured without peptide, taken before COVID-19 vaccination. These receptors were obtained from a human donor who received a COVID-19 vaccine.

This clone was observed a few times. The chain links TRBV3-1 (or the pseudogene TRBV3-2) to TRBJ2-2; 11 bases are shared with TRBD2. Germline loops: CDR1 LGHDT, CDR2 YNNKEL (reference sequence). The CDR3 loop spans 17 amino acids. The J segment lost 6 bases and the V segment lost 1 base, leaving 7 bases of the junction unmatched. The CDR3 spells CASSQVLASGGPGELFF. DNA of the CDR3: TGTGCCAGCAGCCAAGTTTTGGCTAGCGGGGGGCCCGGGGAGCTGTTTTTT.

The chain carries TRBV6-2 or TRBV6-3 and TRBJ1-1; D may be TRBD1 (5 bases). CDR1 and CDR2 from the germline V gene are MNHEY and SVGEGT. The V end lost 3 bases, the J end lost 1 base, and 6 bases lay between the germline ends. The CDR3 is made up of 13 amino acids. The CDR3 region has the DNA TGTGCCAGCAGTTATGACAGGAACACTGAAGCTTTCTTT. Translation gives CASSYDRNTEAFF.

The chain links TRBV6-2 or TRBV6-3 to TRBJ2-1; 11 bases agree with TRBD2. The V gene's germline CDR1 is MNHEY and CDR2 SVGEGT. Trimming cost V 6 bases and J 9 bases; bases outside gene matches: 10. This CDR3 contains 15 residues. For the CDR3, the DNA is TGTGCCAGCAGCCCTCATAGCGGGGGGGCTGGTGAGCAGTTCTTC. Its protein product is CASSPHSGGAGEQFF.

This clone has just a few counts. This sequence joins TRBV5-1 and TRBJ1-1; TRBD1 matches 9 bases. V was clipped by 4 bases and J by 1 base; unmatched bases: 8. The CDR3 consists of 16 residues. Germline loops: CDR1 SGHRS, CDR2 YFSETQ. The CDR3 DNA sequence: TGCGCCAGCAGCCCCGGACAGGGGACCGGGAACACTGAAGCTTTCTTT. Amino acids: CASSPGQGTGNTEAFF.

J is TRBJ2-1 and V is TRBV19; no reliable D call. The V and J ends lost 3 bases and 10 bases respectively, with 22 bases between them. This CDR3 is 16 amino acids long. Germline CDR1 reads LNHDA; CDR2 reads SQIVND (reference sequence). This chain's CDR3 is CASSMWPRDSIGEQFF. The DNA for the CDR3 is TGTGCCAGTAGTATGTGGCCTAGAGACTCAATCGGGGAGCAGTTCTTC.

V is TRBV18 and J is TRBJ2-3, with D perhaps matching TRBD2 (5 bases). V was shortened by 1 base and J by 6 bases, with 14 bases between the two germline ends. This CDR3 is built from 15 residues. Per germline, CDR1 KGHSH and CDR2 LQKENI. CDR3 bases: TGTGCCAGCTCACCACAATGGCTAGCAACGGATACGCAGTATTTT. Amino acids: CASSPQWLATDTQYF.

J is TRBJ2-7 and V is TRBV6-5, with 10 bases lining up with TRBD1. The CDR3 is 14 residues long. V trimming: 5 bases; J trimming: 2 bases; junction bases outside the gene matches: 3. CDR1 is MNHEY, CDR2 SVGAGI, per germline. The CDR3, as DNA: TGTGCCAGCAGTACTGACAGGGGGCCCTACGAGCAGTACTTC. Its protein product is CASSTDRGPYEQYF.

This chain joins TRBV6-2 or TRBV6-3 and TRBJ2-1, with no clear D. The CDR3 length is 13 residues. V was shortened by 6 bases and J by 2 bases, with 8 bases between the two germline ends. Germline values: CDR1 MNHEY, CDR2 SVGEGT. CDR3 loop: CASSSDTYNEQFF. CDR3 nucleotides: TGTGCCAGCAGCTCTGACACCTACAATGAGCAGTTCTTC.

The chain recombines TRBV4-1 with TRBJ1-4; TRBD1 is a possible D gene (6 bases). CDR1 and CDR2 from the germline V gene are MGHRA and YSYEKL. The CDR3 extends over 15 amino acids. V was cut by 4 bases and J by 4 bases, with 13 bases left in between. For the CDR3, the DNA is TGCGCCAGCAGCCCTGCCGGACAGAATAATGAAAAACTGTTTTTT. Its protein product is CASSPAGQNNEKLFF.

This sequence joins TRBV2 and TRBJ2-2; D is possibly TRBD1 or TRBD2 (6 bases each). The CDR3 has 15 amino acids. CDR1 SNHLY and CDR2 FYNNEI come from the germline V gene. V dropped 6 bases and J dropped 1 base, with 12 bases sitting between them. CDR3 nucleotides: TGTGCCAGCAGGGCGGGACACTTGAACACCGGGGAGCTGTTTTTT. Residues: CASRAGHLNTGELFF.